The T cell receptor beta chain described here comes from a study of control samples from healthy donors and cancer patients. This clone appeared once. Assay used: immunoSEQ multiplex PCR; TCRdb lists only in-frame clones, some missing. Of 150,000 to 200,000 clones listed, around 93% are singletons. The CDR3 consists of 21 residues. Germline lookup yields CDR1 LGHNA and CDR2 YNFKEQ. V trimming: 0 bases; J trimming: 0 bases; junction bases outside the gene matches: 15. The chain joins TRBV4-2 to TRBJ2-5; 11 nucleotides agree with TRBD2. Sequencing was carried out using blood. This receptor was taken from a young man in good health. CDR3 bases: TGTGCCAGCAGCCAAGAATTCCATTTACTAGCGGGGGAGAATAACCAAGAGACCCAGTACTTC. The encoded protein is CASSQEFHLLAGENNQETQYF.